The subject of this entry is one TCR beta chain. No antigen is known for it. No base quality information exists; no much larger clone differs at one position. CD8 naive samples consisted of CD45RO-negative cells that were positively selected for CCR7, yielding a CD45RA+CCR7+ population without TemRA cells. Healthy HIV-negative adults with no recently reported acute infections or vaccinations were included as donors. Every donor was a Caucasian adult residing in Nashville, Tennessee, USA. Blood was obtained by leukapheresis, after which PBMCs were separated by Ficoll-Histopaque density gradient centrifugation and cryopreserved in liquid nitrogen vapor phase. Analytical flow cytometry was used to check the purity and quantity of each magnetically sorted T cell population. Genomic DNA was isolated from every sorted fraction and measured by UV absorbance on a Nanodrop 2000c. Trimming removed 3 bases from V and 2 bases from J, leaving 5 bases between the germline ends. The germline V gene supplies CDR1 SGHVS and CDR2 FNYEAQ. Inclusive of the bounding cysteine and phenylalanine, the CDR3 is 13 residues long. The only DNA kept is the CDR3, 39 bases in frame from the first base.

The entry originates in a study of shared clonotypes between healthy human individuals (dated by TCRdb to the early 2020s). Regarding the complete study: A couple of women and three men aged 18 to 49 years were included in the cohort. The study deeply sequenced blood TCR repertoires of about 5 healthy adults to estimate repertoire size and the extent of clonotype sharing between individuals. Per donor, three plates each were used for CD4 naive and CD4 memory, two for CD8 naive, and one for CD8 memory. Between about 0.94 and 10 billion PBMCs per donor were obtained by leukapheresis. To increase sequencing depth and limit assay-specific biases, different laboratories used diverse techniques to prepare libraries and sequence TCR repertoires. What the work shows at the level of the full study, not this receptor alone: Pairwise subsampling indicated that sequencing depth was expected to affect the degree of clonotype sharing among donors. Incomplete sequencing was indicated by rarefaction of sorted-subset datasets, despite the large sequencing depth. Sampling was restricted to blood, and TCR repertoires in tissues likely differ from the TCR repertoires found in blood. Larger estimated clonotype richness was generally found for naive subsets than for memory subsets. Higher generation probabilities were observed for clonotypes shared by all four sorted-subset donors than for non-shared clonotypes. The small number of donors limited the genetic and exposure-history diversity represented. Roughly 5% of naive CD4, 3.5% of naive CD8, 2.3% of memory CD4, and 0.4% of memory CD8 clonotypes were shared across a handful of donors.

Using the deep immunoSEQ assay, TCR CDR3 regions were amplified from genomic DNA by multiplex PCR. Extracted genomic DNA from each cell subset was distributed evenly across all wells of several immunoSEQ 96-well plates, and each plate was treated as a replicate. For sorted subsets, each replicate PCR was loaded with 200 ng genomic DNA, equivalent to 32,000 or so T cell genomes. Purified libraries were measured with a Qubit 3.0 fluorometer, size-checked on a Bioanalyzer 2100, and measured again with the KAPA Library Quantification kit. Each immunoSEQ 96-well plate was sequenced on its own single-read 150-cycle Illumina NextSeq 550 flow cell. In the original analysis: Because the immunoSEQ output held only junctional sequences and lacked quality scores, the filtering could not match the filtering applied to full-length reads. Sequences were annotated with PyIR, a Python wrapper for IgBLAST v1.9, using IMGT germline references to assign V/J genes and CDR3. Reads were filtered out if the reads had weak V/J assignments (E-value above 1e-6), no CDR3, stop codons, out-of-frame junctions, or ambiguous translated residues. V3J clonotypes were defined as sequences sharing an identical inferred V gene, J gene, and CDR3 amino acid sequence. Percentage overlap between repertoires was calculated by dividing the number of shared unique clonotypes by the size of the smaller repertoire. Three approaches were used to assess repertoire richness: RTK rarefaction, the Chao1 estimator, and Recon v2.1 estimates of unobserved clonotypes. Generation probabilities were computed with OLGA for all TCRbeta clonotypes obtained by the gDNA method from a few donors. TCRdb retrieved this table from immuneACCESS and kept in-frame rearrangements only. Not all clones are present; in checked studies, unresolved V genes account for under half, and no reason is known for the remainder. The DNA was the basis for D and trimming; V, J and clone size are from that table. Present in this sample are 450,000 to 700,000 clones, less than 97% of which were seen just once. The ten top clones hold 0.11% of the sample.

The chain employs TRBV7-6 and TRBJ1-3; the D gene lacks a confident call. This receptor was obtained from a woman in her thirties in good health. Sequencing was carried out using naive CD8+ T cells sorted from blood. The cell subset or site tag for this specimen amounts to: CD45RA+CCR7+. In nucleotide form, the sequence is TGTGCCAGCAGCTTGAACCCTGGAAACACCATATATTTT. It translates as CASSLNPGNTIYF.